A selection of T cell receptor beta chains follows, all from one sample in a study of blood T cell repertoires in COVID-19. The method was immunoSEQ multiplex PCR; TCRdb's version includes in-frame clones alone and lacks a portion of them. The data hold 130,000 or so clones, with about four fifths observed a single time. Sequencing was carried out using peripheral blood. All receptors come from a human donor in a cohort sampled during active COVID-19. Both conserved end residues are part of each CDR3. A D gene is named only where the DNA matches it firmly. Clone size is given for some rows only: seen once, a few or many times, or a class if the clone is expanded.

abundance	v_gene	d_gene	j_gene	CDR3aa	CDR3nt
.	TRBV5-8	TRBD1	TRBJ2-1	CASNRDRVYNEQFF	TGTGCCAGCAACCGGGACAGGGTCTACAATGAGCAGTTCTTC
.	TRBV19	.	TRBJ2-3	CASMRQINTDTQYF	TGTGCCAGTATGCGGCAAATAAACACAGATACGCAGTATTTT
.	TRBV6-5	.	TRBJ1-5	CATTQGPNVNQPQHF	TGTGCCACTACGCAGGGTCCCAATGTTAATCAGCCCCAGCATTTT
once	TRBV18	.	TRBJ2-1	CASSQSSHEQFF	TGTGCCAGCTCCCAGTCAAGTCATGAGCAGTTCTTC
.	TRBV10-3	.	TRBJ2-7	CATRGSLGGKAPNYEQYF	TGTGCCACCCGAGGGTCCCTGGGGGGTAAAGCCCCAAACTACGAGCAGTACTTC
.	TRBV7-2	TRBD2	TRBJ2-3	CASSSRLAGGRITDTQYF	TGTGCCAGCAGCTCCAGACTAGCGGGGGGCAGGATCACAGATACGCAGTATTTT
.	TRBV7-9	TRBD1	TRBJ1-1	CASSLPGTGGTEAFF	TGTGCCAGCAGCTTACCTGGGACAGGGGGCACTGAAGCTTTCTTT
.	TRBV19	TRBD1	TRBJ2-3	CASIPRGHRDTQYF	TGTGCCAGTATCCCTAGGGGGCATAGAGATACGCAGTATTTT
.	TRBV5-1	TRBD1	TRBJ1-2	CASSVDRGLNYGYTF	TGCGCCAGCAGCGTTGACAGGGGGCTAAACTATGGCTACACCTTC
once	TRBV11-2	TRBD1	TRBJ2-7	CASSPGGRTGAYEQYF	TGTGCCAGCAGCCCCGGCGGACGGACAGGAGCCTACGAGCAGTACTTC
.	TRBV30	.	TRBJ1-1	CAWSDSPRHCMNTEAFF	TGTGCCTGGAGCGACAGTCCTAGGCATTGCATGAACACTGAAGCTTTCTTT
.	TRBV28	TRBD2	TRBJ2-2	CASSLLVASGYTGELFF	TGTGCCAGCAGTCTCCTTGTGGCTAGCGGGTACACCGGGGAGCTGTTTTTT
.	TRBV11-2	TRBD1	TRBJ2-7	CASSPLTGSYEQYF	TGTGCCAGCAGCCCGTTGACAGGGTCCTACGAGCAGTACTTC
.	TRBV7-2	.	TRBJ2-3	CASSLGTGTDTQYF	TGTGCCAGCAGCTTGGGGACTGGCACAGATACGCAGTATTTT
.	TRBV7-2	.	TRBJ2-7	CASSSGLHTGYEQYF	TGTGCCAGCAGCTCCGGACTCCACACCGGCTACGAGCAGTACTTC
.	TRBV5-3	TRBD1	TRBJ1-4	CARSLEMGDRESEKLFF	TGTGCCAGAAGCTTGGAAATGGGGGACAGGGAGAGTGAAAAACTGTTTTTT
.	TRBV5-7	TRBD1	TRBJ1-6	CASSLRTGVRWAPLHF	TGTGCCAGCAGCTTACGGACAGGGGTGAGATGGGCACCCCTCCACTTT
.	TRBV11-2	.	TRBJ2-5	CASSWSGLRETQYF	TGTGCCAGCAGCTGGAGCGGTCTGAGAGAGACCCAGTACTTC
.	TRBV19	TRBD1	TRBJ1-5	CATSGGYSNQPQHF	TGTGCCACCTCAGGGGGATATAGCAATCAGCCCCAGCATTTT
.	TRBV5-1	TRBD1	TRBJ1-1	CASRMGQVSWLALMNTEAFF	TGCGCCAGCAGAATGGGACAGGTTTCGTGGCTGGCGCTCATGAACACTGAAGCTTTCTTT
.	TRBV7-2	TRBD2	TRBJ2-3	CASSLAFGAGAADTQYF	TGTGCCAGCAGCTTAGCGTTCGGAGCGGGGGCCGCCGATACGCAGTATTTT
.	TRBV9	TRBD1	TRBJ2-5	CASSMTGGLETQYF	TGTGCCAGCAGCATGACAGGGGGCTTGGAGACCCAGTACTTC
.	TRBV19	.	TRBJ2-5	CASSRGHDGTQYF	TGTGCCAGTAGTAGGGGACATGACGGGACCCAGTACTTC
.	TRBV7-9	TRBD1	TRBJ1-2	CASSPGTGVRGYTF	TGTGCCAGCAGCCCCGGGACAGGGGTTCGCGGCTACACCTTC
once	TRBV7-8	.	TRBJ1-4	CASRRTANEKLFF	TGTGCCAGCAGAAGGACAGCTAATGAAAAACTGTTTTTT
.	TRBV6-2/TRBV6-3	TRBD2	TRBJ2-1	CASSYTGTSGGQYNEQFF	TGTGCCAGCAGTTACACCGGGACTAGCGGGGGGCAATACAATGAGCAGTTCTTC
.	TRBV21-1	.	TRBJ1-5	CASSPRMDSYWPQHF	TGTGCCAGCAGCCCCCGAATGGACAGTTATTGGCCCCAGCATTTT
.	TRBV6-5	.	TRBJ2-7	CASSDDLASYEQYF	TGTGCCAGCAGCGACGACTTAGCCTCCTACGAGCAGTACTTC
few	TRBV27	.	TRBJ1-1	CASSLRQDLHTEAFF	TGTGCCAGCAGCCTCCGACAGGACCTCCACACTGAAGCTTTCTTT
.	TRBV19	.	TRBJ1-2	CATSMGGGGYGYTF	TGTGCCACCAGTATGGGAGGCGGCGGCTATGGCTACACCTTC